A single sample gave rise to the 15 T cell receptor beta chains below, sequenced in a study of type 1 regulatory T cells. Study results and caveats: Compared with non-type 1 regulatory T cells, type 1 regulatory T cells showed a more restricted TCR repertoire.

From the reads, TCRdb called clonotypes with MiXCR, one entry per CDR3 protein. The sample has about 71,000 distinct CDR3 sequences; less than 25% are singletons. Antigens for these TCRs are unknown. The specimen was cultured type 1 regulatory T (Tr1) cells, either the whole culture or a sorted fraction (not recorded which). These receptors were taken from a human donor in good health.

This clonotype has a handful of counts. CDR3 DNA: TGTGCCAGCAGGCAAAGTCCAGGTTCACCCCTCCACTTT. Encoded protein: CASRQSPGSPLHF. The V call is TRBV2, the J call TRBJ1-6; D is ambiguous. The CDR3 spans 13 residues. With 6 bases removed from V and 9 bases from J, the gap between germline ends came to 12 bases. Germline CDR1 reads SNHLY; CDR2 reads FYNNEI.

CDR3 sequence (DNA): TGTGCCAGCACCCCGAGACAGTCCGCCAATGAGCAGTTCTTC. Its protein product is CASTPRQSANEQFF. V usage is TRBV7-2 and J usage is TRBJ2-1; D might be TRBD1 (5 bases). The CDR3 length is 14 residues. The germline V gene encodes CDR1 SGHTA and CDR2 FQGNSA. Between the trimmed V and J ends, which lost 7 bases and 6 bases, there was a span of 16 bases.

The rearrangement uses TRBV7-3 and TRBJ2-7, with TRBD2 matching over 9 bases. The length of the CDR3 is 15 residues. Germline V gives CDR1 SGHTA, CDR2 FQGTGA. The ends lost 5 bases at V and 0 bases at J; junction bases unmatched: 5. The CDR3 nucleotides are TGTGCCAGCAGCATTAGCGGGGGTAGCTCCTACGAGCAGTACTTC. Translation gives CASSISGGSSYEQYF.

This clonotype was counted only a few times. This chain links TRBV5-1 with TRBJ1-2; D is undetermined. The V and J ends lost 1 base and 6 bases respectively, with 28 bases between them. The CDR3 runs 19 residues. Germline values: CDR1 SGHRS, CDR2 YFSETQ. The CDR3 loop is CASSLFKASQPSSRDGYTF. The CDR3 DNA is TGCGCCAGCAGCTTGTTTAAAGCCTCACAGCCCTCCTCTAGAGATGGCTACACCTTC.

There are a few counts of this clonotype. J is TRBJ1-1 and V is TRBV14; D not resolved. Germline V CDR1 and CDR2: SGHDN, FVKESK. Trimming pared 4 bases from V and 4 bases from J, leaving 10 bases between. The CDR3 has 13 residues. The CDR3 protein is CASSPRTFTEAFF. CDR3 in DNA: TGTGCCAGCAGCCCTAGAACATTCACTGAAGCTTTCTTT.

This clonotype was counted at least ten times. The V and J genes are TRBV9 and TRBJ1-2, with D maybe TRBD1 (6 bases). V was clipped by 4 bases and J by 4 bases, with 17 bases between them. The CDR3 totals 15 residues. Germline-derived CDR1 and CDR2 are SGDLS and YYNGEE. The CDR3 DNA follows: TGTGCCAGCAGCCCACATCAAAGGGGGTCCTATGGCTACACCTTC. As protein: CASSPHQRGSYGYTF. Full variable domain (remainder filled in from reference TRBV9 and TRBJ1-2): DSGVTQTPKHLITATGQRVTLRCSPRSGDLSVYWYQQSLDQGLQFLIQYYNGEERAKGNILERFSAQQFPDLHSELNLSSLELGDSALYFCASSPHQRGSYGYTFGSGTRLTVV.

J is TRBJ1-1 and V is TRBV28; TRBD1 matches 7 bases. Trimming cost V 6 bases and J 1 base; bases outside gene matches: 8. Per the germline V gene, CDR1 is MDHEN and CDR2 is SYDVKM. This CDR3 has 15 amino acids. The CDR3 is CASSPGGHPNTEAFF. In DNA, the CDR3 is TGTGCCAGCAGCCCAGGGGGACACCCGAACACTGAAGCTTTCTTT.

This clonotype was seen a handful of times. V is TRBV20-1 and J is TRBJ2-3; D is unclear. Germline V lookup: CDR1 DFQATT, CDR2 SNEGSKA (reference sequence). Trimming cost V 3 bases and J 2 bases, with 9 bases left between them. CDR3 length: 13 amino acids. CDR3 sequence reads: CSASYGDTDTQYF. The CDR3 nucleotides are TGCAGTGCTAGCTATGGCGACACAGATACGCAGTATTTT.

The chain is built from TRBV7-2 and TRBJ2-1, with D perhaps matching TRBD1 or TRBD2 (5 bases each). Trimming pared 5 bases from V and 2 bases from J, leaving 13 bases between. This CDR3 spans 15 amino acids. CDR1 and CDR2 (germline): SGHTA, FQGNSA. The CDR3 region is CASSPSRGAYNEQFF. As DNA, the CDR3 is TGTGCCAGCAGCCCATCTAGAGGGGCCTACAATGAGCAGTTCTTC.

V is TRBV12-3 or TRBV12-4 and J is TRBJ1-5, with D possibly matching TRBD1 (6 bases). Trimming left V 7 bases short and J 7 bases short, with 17 bases between. The CDR3 consists of 14 residues. The CDR3 DNA is TGTGCCAGCAATGGGCTAAGGGGGGAGCAGCCCCAGCATTTT. The encoded protein is CASNGLRGEQPQHF.

The rearrangement links TRBV29-1 to TRBJ2-1; D possibly corresponds to TRBD1 (6 bases). Germline CDR1 SQVTM, CDR2 ANQGSEA. V was clipped by 8 bases and J by 10 bases, with 15 bases between them. The CDR3 has 11 amino acids. The CDR3 sequence is CSIAQGYEQFF. As DNA, the CDR3 is TGCAGCATCGCACAGGGCTACGAGCAGTTCTTC.

This clonotype was observed a few times. CDR3 sequence reads: CASSTTPHSYEQYF. The CDR3 DNA follows: TGTGCCAGCAGTACGACACCCCACTCCTACGAGCAGTACTTC. This chain connects TRBV6-5 to TRBJ2-7; D is uncertain. Trimming cost V 5 bases and J 0 bases, with 11 bases left between them. This CDR3 spans 14 amino acids. CDR1 is MNHEY, CDR2 SVGAGI, per germline.

This clonotype was recorded many times. This sequence joins TRBV10-3 and TRBJ2-3; D might be TRBD1 or TRBD2, each matching 5 bases. The germline V and J ends were trimmed by 10 bases and 2 bases, with 19 bases remaining between them. Germline V gives CDR1 ENHRY, CDR2 SYGVKD. The CDR3 contains 15 residues. In DNA form, the CDR3 reads TGTGCCACCAACCGGGACCCCTACACCACAGATACGCAGTATTTT. Its translation: CATNRDPYTTDTQYF.

This rearrangement joins TRBV20-1 to TRBJ1-6; D gene unclear. With 2 bases removed from V and 10 bases from J, the gap between germline ends came to 6 bases. The germline V gene has CDR1 DFQATT and CDR2 SNEGSKA (reference sequence). The CDR3 extends over 11 amino acids. The CDR3: CSARRGSPLHF. CDR3 nucleotide sequence: TGCAGTGCTAGAAGAGGCTCACCCCTCCACTTT.

The rearrangement links TRBV7-2 to TRBJ2-3; 8 positions agree with TRBD2. The CDR3 is 16 amino acids. CDR1 is SGHTA and CDR2 is FQGNSA in the germline V gene. The V segment lost 1 base and the J segment 4 bases; nucleotides outside the gene matches: 7. CDR3 residues: CASSLEMRGVADTQYF. The CDR3 DNA is TGTGCCAGCAGCTTAGAGATGCGGGGGGTGGCAGATACGCAGTATTTT.